Below, 25 T cell receptor beta chains from the same sample are listed, as sequenced in a study of CD8+ T cells in alopecia areata. Treatment reported: oral pan-JAK inhibitor, 5-10 mg twice daily. cDNA prepared by RNA extraction and subsequent reverse transcription served as the template for sequencing. Generated by immunoSEQ multiplex PCR, the TCRdb table keeps only in-frame clones and is missing some. The data contain 200,000 to 250,000 clones, 35% to 45% of them singletons. The sequenced sample was CD4+ T cells sorted from blood, obtained between weeks 30 and 35, from a patient treated with tofacitinib. All receptors derive from a human donor with alopecia areata.

The V gene is TRBV30, the J gene TRBJ2-3; 7 bases line up with TRBD2. The ends lost 4 bases at V and 5 bases at J; junction bases unmatched: 12. This CDR3 is built from 15 residues. The V gene's germline CDR1 is GTSNPN and CDR2 SVGIG (reference sequence). CDR3 sequence reads: CAWMRWEGEVDTQYF. CDR3 sequence (DNA): TGTGCCTGGATGAGGTGGGAGGGAGAGGTAGATACGCAGTATTTT. The full variable domain, rest sourced from reference TRBV30 and TRBJ2-3, is SQTIHQWPATLVQPVGSPLSLECTVEGTSNPNLYWYRQAAGRGLQLLFYSVGIGQISSEVPQNLSASRPQDRQFILSSKKLLLSDSGFYLCAWMRWEGEVDTQYFGPGTRLTVL.

The chain links TRBV4-1 to TRBJ2-7; 12 positions match TRBD2. The J call is uncertain, as TRBJ2-1 better fits the DNA end. Germline V gives CDR1 MGHRA, CDR2 YSYEKL. This CDR3 comprises 16 residues. Written as DNA, the CDR3 is TGCGCCAGCAGCCAACGGACTAGCGGGGCCCTCCATGAGCAGTTCTTC. Encoded protein: CASSQRTSGALHEQFF.

The rearrangement uses TRBV5-1 and TRBJ2-5; TRBD1 might be the D (6 bases). V was clipped by 0 bases and J by 2 bases, with 14 bases between them. CDR3 length: 16 amino acids. Germline V lookup: CDR1 SGHRS, CDR2 YFSETQ. The CDR3 region is CASSLAPGQIQETQYF. Written as DNA, the CDR3 is TGCGCCAGCAGCTTGGCTCCCGGACAGATACAAGAGACCCAGTACTTC.

This clone has more than one count but fewer than ten. This chain connects TRBV29-1 to TRBJ1-2; D not resolved. V was clipped by 4 bases and J by 8 bases, with 17 bases between them. This CDR3 is built from 13 residues. Per the germline V gene, CDR1 is SQVTM and CDR2 is ANQGSEA. CDR3 nucleotide sequence: TGCAGCGTTGGGAGTACAGCCGCAAGGGGCTACACCTTC. Protein sequence: CSVGSTAARGYTF.

V and J are TRBV20-1 and TRBJ1-1; D is unclear. The V end lost 6 bases, the J end lost 10 bases, and 15 bases lay between the germline ends. Per germline, CDR1 DFQATT and CDR2 SNEGSKA (reference sequence). There are 11 residues in the CDR3. The CDR3 loop reads CSAKNQAGAFF. The CDR3 DNA follows: TGCAGTGCCAAGAATCAGGCGGGAGCTTTCTTT.

This clone was picked up a small number of times. V usage is TRBV9 and J usage is TRBJ2-6; 7 nucleotides align to TRBD1. V was pared by 4 bases and J by 0 bases, with 7 bases of the junction left unmatched. Germline V gene sequence: CDR1 SGDLS, CDR2 YYNGEE. This CDR3 is 17 amino acids long. The CDR3 sequence is CASSPGTAYSGANVLTF. In DNA, the CDR3 is TGTGCCAGCAGCCCCGGGACAGCCTACTCTGGGGCCAACGTCCTGACTTTC.

The chain couples TRBV5-1 to TRBJ1-2; possible D gene TRBD1, 5 bases. CDR3 length: 13 residues. Germline V CDR1 and CDR2: SGHRS, YFSETQ. Between the trimmed V and J ends, which lost 0 bases and 4 bases, there was a span of 7 bases. CDR3: CASSLETGYGYTF. The CDR3, as DNA: TGCGCCAGCAGCTTGGAAACAGGCTATGGCTACACCTTC.

The rearrangement links TRBV5-8 to TRBJ2-7; 7 bases map to TRBD1. Germline V gene sequence: CDR1 SGHTS, CDR2 YDEGEE. CDR3 size: 14 residues. V lost 8 bases to trimming and J lost 3 bases; unmatched junction nucleotides: 11. DNA for the CDR3: TGTGCCAGTAGAGTCCCGGGACAGTACTACGAGCAGTACTTC. This translates into CASRVPGQYYEQYF. The variable domain in full, completed from reference TRBV5-8 and TRBJ2-7, reads EAGVTQSPTHLIKTRGQQATLRCSPISGHTSVYWYQQALGLGLQFLLWYDEGEERNRGNFPPRFSGRQFPNYSSELNVNALELEDSALYLCASRVPGQYYEQYFGPGTRLTVT.

The chain recombines TRBV23-1 with TRBJ2-1; 8 nucleotides align to TRBD1. TRBV23-1 is identified as an open reading frame with a role that is uncertain. The V gene end was trimmed by 6 bases and the J gene end by 7 bases; junction bases not matched to a gene: 14. The CDR3 extends over 16 amino acids. This CDR3 is CASSPPGQARGNEQFF. DNA for the CDR3: TGCGCCAGCAGCCCCCCGGGACAGGCCCGGGGGAATGAGCAGTTCTTC.

CDR3 nucleotide sequence: TGCAGCGTTGTAAAGGACACTGAAGCTTTCTTT. Translated, it gives CSVVKDTEAFF. The V call is TRBV29-1, the J call TRBJ1-1; D is unresolved. The CDR3 contains 11 residues. Germline CDR1 reads SQVTM; CDR2 reads ANQGSEA. Trimming removed 4 bases from V and 3 bases from J, with 6 bases in between. Drawing the rest from reference TRBV29-1 and TRBJ1-1, the complete variable domain is SAVISQKPSRDICQRGTSLTIQCQVDSQVTMMFWYRQQPGQSLTLIATANQGSEATYESGFVIDKFPISRPNLTFSTLTVSNMSPEDSSIYLCSVVKDTEAFFGQGTRLTVV.

This clone was recorded only once. The chain couples TRBV4-1 to TRBJ1-5; perhaps TRBD1 as D (6 bases). The CDR3 is 17 amino acids. Per germline, CDR1 MGHRA and CDR2 YSYEKL. V was cut by 1 base and J by 3 bases, with 16 bases left in between. The chain's CDR3 is CASSQVTGLVDNQPQHF. The CDR3 nucleotides read TGCGCCAGCAGCCAAGTAACAGGGCTTGTAGACAATCAGCCCCAGCATTTT.

The V gene is TRBV2, the J gene TRBJ1-1; D remains ambiguous. Between the trimmed V and J ends, which lost 7 bases and 7 bases, there was a span of 13 bases. The V gene's germline CDR1 is SNHLY and CDR2 FYNNEI. The CDR3 consists of 12 residues. CDR3 nucleotides: TGTGCCAGCAACTTCCTACCGGGTGAAGCTTTCTTT. This gives the protein CASNFLPGEAFF.

A few counts support this clone. The same CDR3 also results from other DNA sequences found in this sample. This chain connects TRBV4-1 to TRBJ2-5; D not resolved. V gave up 1 base and J gave up 2 bases, with 5 bases separating them. Germline V CDR1 and CDR2: MGHRA, YSYEKL. This CDR3 is built from 13 residues. This CDR3 is CASSQAHQETQYF. CDR3 DNA sequence: TGCGCCAGCAGCCAAGCGCATCAAGAGACCCAGTACTTC.

The CDR3 coding sequence is TGTGCCAGCTCATTGTCGGGACAGGGGAATCAGCCCCAGCATTTT. This codes for CASSLSGQGNQPQHF. The chain links TRBV6-1 to TRBJ1-5, with 10 bases lining up with TRBD1. CDR1 and CDR2 (germline): MNHNS, SASEGT. V gave up 8 bases and J gave up 4 bases; unmatched junction bases: 8. This CDR3 spans 15 amino acids.

This clone came up a few times. The chain employs TRBV2 and TRBJ2-1; either TRBD1 or TRBD2 may fit D (5 bases each). CDR1 and CDR2 from the germline V gene are SNHLY and FYNNEI. This CDR3 region has 15 residues. Trimming stripped 8 bases from V and 0 bases from J, with 14 bases between. The CDR3 DNA reads TGTGCCAGCTGCAAAGGGGAGAGCTCCTACAATGAGCAGTTCTTC. Translation: CASCKGESSYNEQFF.

This chain links TRBV7-6 with TRBJ2-2; no firm D call. CDR1 SGHVS and CDR2 FNYEAQ come from the germline V gene. The CDR3 is 13 amino acids. Deletions cut 3 bases from V and 4 bases from J, with 6 bases between. CDR3 DNA: TGTGCCAGCAGCTTGCTTGGCACCGGGGAGCTGTTTTTT. Its protein is CASSLLGTGELFF. The complete variable domain, with remaining parts taken from reference TRBV7-6 and TRBJ2-2, reads GAGVSQSPRYKVTKRGQDVALRCDPISGHVSLYWYRQALGQGPEFLTYFNYEAQQDKSGLPNDRFSAERPEGSISTLTIQRTEQRDSAMYRCASSLLGTGELFFGEGSRLTVL.

The chain carries TRBV27 and TRBJ2-7; D might be TRBD2 (5 bases). Trimming took off 5 bases at V and 6 bases at J, with 20 bases between the two ends. The CDR3 extends over 15 amino acids. Germline lookup yields CDR1 MNHEY and CDR2 SMNVEV (reference sequence). The CDR3 is CASSLRWERRGEQYF. In DNA form, the CDR3 reads TGTGCCAGCAGTCTAAGGTGGGAGCGCCGGGGCGAGCAGTACTTC.

The table lists this clone with a few counts. The chain has TRBV30 and TRBJ2-7; the D is unclear. This CDR3 region has 13 residues. With 0 bases removed from V and 0 bases from J, the gap between germline ends came to 6 bases. Germline CDR1 GTSNPN, CDR2 SVGIG (reference sequence). CDR3 region: CAWSVGSSYEQYF. In DNA form, the CDR3 reads TGTGCCTGGAGTGTTGGAAGCTCCTACGAGCAGTACTTC.

The chain is built from TRBV29-1 and TRBJ2-1; 10 bases match TRBD1. This CDR3 has 14 residues. The V and J ends lost 7 bases and 7 bases, in that order; junction bases with no gene match: 10. Germline loops: CDR1 SQVTM, CDR2 ANQGSEA. The CDR3 sequence is CSAGDRGGKNEQFF. The CDR3 nucleotides are TGCAGCGCCGGGGACAGGGGAGGAAAGAATGAGCAGTTCTTC.

The chain has TRBV7-9 and TRBJ2-1; D not certain. The CDR3 totals 15 residues. Trimming took off 5 bases at V and 2 bases at J, with 13 bases between the two ends. Germline-derived CDR1 and CDR2 are SEHNR and FQNEAQ (reference sequence). CDR3: CASSAGRGTYNEQFF. The DNA of the CDR3 is TGTGCCAGCAGCGCTGGACGTGGCACCTACAATGAGCAGTTCTTC.

The sample holds a few counts of this clone. The chain employs TRBV27 and TRBJ1-1; D may be TRBD1 (5 bases). Germline CDR1 MNHEY, CDR2 SMNVEV (reference sequence). The CDR3 is made up of 13 amino acids. The V end lost 7 bases, the J end lost 0 bases, and 9 bases lay between the germline ends. The CDR3 loop is CASTGLLNTEAFF. In DNA, the CDR3 is TGTGCCAGCACAGGGCTTTTGAACACTGAAGCTTTCTTT.

This chain links TRBV10-3 with TRBJ2-1, with 9 nucleotides matching TRBD2. CDR1 is ENHRY and CDR2 is SYGVKD in the germline V gene. This CDR3 is 14 amino acids long. V was pared by 6 bases and J by 3 bases, with 3 bases of the junction left unmatched. The CDR3 is CAIRRLADYNEQFF. The CDR3 DNA sequence: TGTGCCATCAGGCGACTAGCGGACTACAATGAGCAGTTCTTC.

This clone was observed a few times. The CDR3 region is CASSGGQGDQPQHF. The CDR3 DNA sequence: TGTGCCAGCAGCGGAGGACAGGGAGACCAGCCCCAGCATTTT. J is TRBJ1-5 and V is TRBV7-9; 8 positions match TRBD1. Looked up from germline, CDR1 is SEHNR and CDR2 is FQNEAQ (reference sequence). The CDR3 extends over 14 amino acids. J gave up 7 bases and V 5 bases, and 7 bases lay outside the gene matches.

This clone has more than one count but fewer than ten. The chain couples TRBV7-8 to TRBJ2-1; TRBD2 aligns across 11 bases. This CDR3 has 15 amino acids. Per the germline V gene, CDR1 is SGHVS and CDR2 is FQNEAQ. Trimming took 5 bases from V and 5 from J; bases not matched to a gene: 5. The CDR3 nucleotides read TGTGCCAGCAGCGAAGGGACTAGCGGAAACAATGAGCAGTTCTTC. This translates into CASSEGTSGNNEQFF.

This chain uses TRBV6-1 with TRBJ1-5; perhaps TRBD1 as D (5 bases). There are 11 residues in the CDR3. Between the trimmed V and J ends, which lost 8 bases and 4 bases, there was a span of 6 bases. Germline V gives CDR1 MNHNS, CDR2 SASEGT. The CDR3 bases are TGTGCCAGCGGGGGGAATCAGCCCCAGCATTTT. As protein: CASGGNQPQHF.